A single sample gave rise to the 9 T cell receptor beta chains below, sequenced in a study of human T cells and chemical hapten exposure. Time point of the sample: pre-sensitization, week 0. Treatment given: therapeutic diphenylcyclopropenone sensitization with weekly scalp DPC. TCRdb reprocessed the RACE reads with MiXCR, giving one entry per CDR3 protein. Of approximately 370,000 distinct CDR3 sequences listed, 5.5% are singletons. The starting material was whole blood, obtained in connection with sensitization to the hapten diphenylcyclopropenone (DPC). These receptors all come from a woman aged 18-29 years with alopecia areata. Some clones in this sample may be carry-over from other donors' samples.

This clonotype was observed many times. The chain employs TRBV7-2 and TRBJ2-3; D not resolved. Germline CDR1 is SGHTA and CDR2 is FQGNSA. V was pared by 0 bases and J by 2 bases, with 6 bases between. CDR3 length: 14 residues. DNA of the CDR3: TGTGCCAGCAGCTTAGCGGGGTTCACAGATACGCAGTATTTT. It is translated as CASSLAGFTDTQYF.

The chain joins TRBV5-4 to TRBJ2-5; 7 bases map to TRBD1. The V segment lost 4 bases and the J segment 1 base; nucleotides outside the gene matches: 4. CDR3 length: 14 amino acids. CDR1 and CDR2 from the germline V gene are SGHNT and YYREEE (reference sequence). CDR3 amino acids: CASSPDRAQETQYF. The CDR3 nucleotides read TGTGCCAGCAGCCCCGACAGGGCCCAAGAGACCCAGTACTTC.

V usage is TRBV7-2 and J usage is TRBJ2-1; TRBD1 is a possible D gene (6 bases). The germline V gene has CDR1 SGHTA and CDR2 FQGNSA. The V end lost 5 bases, the J end lost 5 bases, and 13 bases lay between the germline ends. The CDR3 contains 14 residues. The CDR3 here is CASSTGTSNNEQFF. Here the CDR3 DNA reads TGTGCCAGCAGCACCGGGACATCCAACAATGAGCAGTTCTTC.

This clonotype was counted ten times or more. V usage is TRBV14 and J usage is TRBJ2-7, with TRBD1 as a possible D gene (6 bases). The CDR3 extends over 13 amino acids. Trimming removed 6 bases from V and 7 bases from J, with 16 bases in between. Looked up from germline, CDR1 is SGHDN and CDR2 is FVKESK. CDR3 sequence reads: CASSATGNGEQYF. The CDR3 DNA sequence: TGTGCCAGCAGTGCAACAGGGAACGGAGAGCAGTACTTC.

This clonotype was recorded many times. The CDR3 DNA reads TGTGCCAGCAGCTTGGACAGGGGACACACAGATACGCAGTATTTT. Its translation is CASSLDRGHTDTQYF. The chain carries TRBV5-4 and TRBJ2-3; 7 bases are a match to TRBD1. The CDR3 loop spans 15 amino acids. The V and J ends lost 0 bases and 2 bases, in that order; junction bases with no gene match: 3. Germline V gene data show CDR1 as SGHNT and CDR2 as YYREEE (reference sequence).

This clonotype was detected only a few times. The chain recombines TRBV7-6 with TRBJ1-3, with 7 bases matching TRBD1. From germline, CDR1 is SGHVS and CDR2 FNYEAQ. With V trimmed by 5 bases and J by 4 bases, 8 bases remained unmatched. The CDR3 is 15 residues long. The CDR3 DNA follows: TGTGCCAGCAGCAGAGAGACAGGGACAGGAAACACCATATATTTT. Translated, it gives CASSRETGTGNTIYF.

This chain joins TRBV4-3 and TRBJ2-7, with D perhaps TRBD1 or TRBD2 (5 bases each). Germline loops: CDR1 LGHNA, CDR2 YSLEER. This CDR3 has 15 residues. V shed 1 base and J shed 4 bases, with 14 bases lying between them. CDR3 loop: CASSQVMGERYEQYF. DNA for the CDR3: TGCGCCAGCAGCCAAGTAATGGGGGAGCGGTACGAGCAGTACTTC.

This clonotype was picked up many times. The chain is built from TRBV19 and TRBJ2-3; 12 nucleotides line up with TRBD2. Germline CDR1 LNHDA, CDR2 SQIVND (reference sequence). The CDR3 has 16 amino acids. V gave up 9 bases and J gave up 0 bases; unmatched junction bases: 7. CDR3 nucleotide sequence: TGTGCCAGCCACCCTAGCGGGGGGGTTAGCACAGATACGCAGTATTTT. Translation gives CASHPSGGVSTDTQYF.

The chain carries TRBV28 and TRBJ2-1, with TRBD1 identical over 8 bases. CDR3 size: 15 residues. V lost 6 bases to trimming and J lost 8 bases; unmatched junction nucleotides: 12. Germline CDR1 reads MDHEN; CDR2 reads SYDVKM. CDR3 DNA: TGTGCCAGCAGCCTAGACGGACAGGGTTACGATGAGCAGTTCTTC. Residues: CASSLDGQGYDEQFF.